The 14 T cell receptor beta chains given below trace back to one sample, sequenced in a study of T cells in tuberculosis. Libraries were prepared by immunoSEQ multiplex PCR; TCRdb keeps only in-frame clonotypes and omits some of them. There are about 23,000 clones in the sample; 97% occur only once, and 5% to 8% lies in the top ten. Sequenced: PBMCs. These receptors originate from a donor between 10 and 29 years old with latent tuberculosis or without tuberculosis infection.

The V call is TRBV7-2, the J call TRBJ2-1, with D perhaps matching TRBD2 (5 bases). The V end lost 5 bases, the J end lost 7 bases, and 9 bases lay between the germline ends. There are 12 residues in the CDR3. Germline V lookup: CDR1 SGHTA, CDR2 FQGNSA. CDR3 sequence (DNA): TGTGCCAGCAGCGGGGAGAGTAATGAGCAGTTCTTC. As protein: CASSGESNEQFF.

V gene TRBV18 combines with J gene TRBJ1-1, with 7 bases fitting TRBD1. Germline loops: CDR1 KGHSH, CDR2 LQKENI. V lost 4 bases, J lost 8 bases, and 7 bases stayed unmatched. This CDR3 contains 13 residues. The CDR3 sequence: CASSLSLRGEAFF. As DNA, the CDR3 is TGTGCCAGCTCACTTTCCCTCAGGGGGGAAGCTTTCTTT.

This clone was observed a single time. The chain has TRBV2 and TRBJ1-2; D is uncertain. Germline CDR1 is SNHLY and CDR2 is FYNNEI. Between the trimmed V and J ends, which lost 7 bases and 4 bases, there was a span of 13 bases. This CDR3 comprises 13 residues. Here the CDR3 DNA reads TGTGCCAGCAAGGTCGGTGGAGGCTATGGCTACACCTTC. Translating gives CASKVGGGYGYTF.

The chain has TRBV18 and TRBJ2-7; the match to TRBD1 covers 11 bases. The V gene end was trimmed by 3 bases and the J gene end by 6 bases; junction bases not matched to a gene: 7. This CDR3 contains 15 residues. Germline assignment: CDR1 KGHSH and CDR2 LQKENI. CDR3 sequence (DNA): TGTGCCAGCTCACCTGGACAGGGGGCGTCGTCCGAGCAGTACTTC. The encoded protein is CASSPGQGASSEQYF.

This sequence joins TRBV4-3 and TRBJ1-3, with TRBD1 as a possible D gene (6 bases). CDR1 is LGHNA and CDR2 is YSLEER in the germline V gene. Trimming took 1 base from V and 2 from J, leaving 15 bases between them. This CDR3 has 17 amino acids. CDR3 region: CASSQGTALVPGNTIYF. The CDR3 nucleotides read TGCGCCAGCAGCCAAGGGACAGCCCTTGTCCCTGGAAACACCATATATTTT.

CDR3 sequence: CASSIVQPGQGKMNTEAFF. The CDR3 nucleotides read TGCGCCAGCAGCATAGTTCAGCCTGGACAGGGAAAAATGAACACTGAAGCTTTCTTT. V gene TRBV5-1 combines with J gene TRBJ1-1, with 8 bases fitting TRBD1. The CDR3 has 19 amino acids. Germline V gives CDR1 SGHRS, CDR2 YFSETQ. V shed 4 bases, J shed 0 bases, and the junction held 17 bases outside the gene matches.

The chain employs TRBV5-6 and TRBJ2-7; 7 bases match TRBD1. This CDR3 comprises 14 residues. Germline V gene lookup returns CDR1 SGHDT and CDR2 YYEEEE. The V gene end was trimmed by 5 bases and the J gene end by 3 bases; junction bases not matched to a gene: 8. The CDR3 bases are TGTGCCAGCAGATTTCGGGGACAGATCTACGAGCAGTACTTC. Translating it yields CASRFRGQIYEQYF. The full variable domain, in which reference TRBV5-6 and TRBJ2-7 provide the parts outside the CDR3, is DAGVTQSPTHLIKTRGQQVTLRCSPKSGHDTVSWYQQALGQGPQFIFQYYEEEERQRGNFPDRFSGHQFPNYSSELNVNALLLGDSALYLCASRFRGQIYEQYFGPGTRLTVT.

The chain recombines TRBV19 with TRBJ1-5, with D uncertain. In germline, CDR1 is LNHDA, CDR2 SQIVND (reference sequence). This CDR3 region has 14 residues. The germline V and J ends were trimmed by 11 bases and 4 bases, with 18 bases remaining between them. CDR3 coding DNA: TGTGCCGTGGGAAGGGAGATTACAAATCAGCCCCAGCATTTT. Its translation: CAVGREITNQPQHF.

This clone has a handful of counts. The chain employs TRBV27 and TRBJ1-1; 7 bases match TRBD1. Germline trimming cut 8 bases from V and 1 base from J; bases unmatched to any gene: 4. CDR1 MNHEY and CDR2 SMNVEV come from the germline V gene (reference sequence). CDR3 length: 13 amino acids. CDR3 amino acids: CASLRQGNTEAFF. CDR3 DNA: TGTGCCAGCCTACGACAGGGGAACACTGAAGCTTTCTTT.

The chain is built from TRBV5-6 and TRBJ2-1, with TRBD2 as a possible D gene (6 bases). This CDR3 comprises 16 residues. Germline V gene lookup returns CDR1 SGHDT and CDR2 YYEEEE. Trimming took off 3 bases at V and 0 bases at J, with 13 bases between the two ends. In DNA form, the CDR3 reads TGTGCCAGCAGCTCCCCGAGGGGAGGCTCCTACAATGAGCAGTTCTTC. This translates into CASSSPRGGSYNEQFF.

This clone was seen a few times. The V call is TRBV7-2, the J call TRBJ1-6, with D possibly TRBD1 on 5 matching bases. V was cut by 3 bases and J by 7 bases, with 13 bases left in between. The germline V gene has CDR1 SGHTA and CDR2 FQGNSA. The CDR3 covers 15 residues. This CDR3 reads CASSLTAQSNSPLHF. Here the CDR3 DNA reads TGTGCCAGCAGCTTGACAGCCCAATCCAATTCACCCCTCCACTTT.

CDR3 residues: CASSELAGGSEQYF. As DNA, the CDR3 is TGTGCCAGCAGTGAACTAGCGGGTGGAAGCGAGCAGTACTTC. This chain joins TRBV2 and TRBJ2-7, with TRBD2 matching 8 bases. CDR1 and CDR2 (germline): SNHLY, FYNNEI. The junction had 6 bases not matched to a gene; V was cut back by 2 bases and J by 6 bases. The CDR3 contains 14 residues.

This chain joins TRBV27 and TRBJ2-5; 14 nucleotides line up with TRBD2. The J segment lost 0 bases and the V segment lost 5 bases, leaving 8 bases of the junction unmatched. CDR3 length equals 18 residues. CDR1 is MNHEY and CDR2 is SMNVEV in the germline V gene (reference sequence). The CDR3 coding sequence is TGTGCCAGCAGTCCCGGACTAGCGGGGGGAGCGTACCAAGAGACCCAGTACTTC. Translated, it gives CASSPGLAGGAYQETQYF.

In its sample, this clone was seen once. The V gene is TRBV2, the J gene TRBJ1-6; a weak D match, TRBD1 (5 bases). The germline V gene encodes CDR1 SNHLY and CDR2 FYNNEI. Between the trimmed V and J ends, which lost 6 bases and 9 bases, there was a span of 15 bases. The CDR3 is 14 amino acids. CDR3 nucleotide sequence: TGTGCCAGCAGAGCCGCGGCGGGGGGTTCACCCCTCCACTTT. Its translation: CASRAAAGGSPLHF.